This T cell receptor (beta chain) derives from a study of identical twins. The J segment lost 2 bases and the V segment lost 4 bases, leaving 19 bases of the junction unmatched. Germline CDR1 is MNHEY and CDR2 is SVGAGI. The CDR3 runs to 21 residues. Whole-study findings and limits: In zero-insertion analyses, partial confounding could arise from invariant MAIT and iNKT cells. In beta out-of-frame sequences, the excess sharing between twins was weaker. Within twin pairs, the out-of-frame alpha sequences they shared showed excess low generation probability.

As regards this clonotype: The antigen remains undetermined.

Each CDR3 protein gets one entry after TCRdb re-called the 5' RACE reads with MiXCR. The table records some 1,700,000 distinct CDR3 sequences, less than 35% of them present only once. Sequencing was performed on cord blood. The rearrangement joins TRBV6-5 to TRBJ2-5; 13 bases match TRBD2. The sequence derives from a newborn girl in good health. CDR3 region: CASSFLPGLAGRNRHQETQYF. CDR3 bases: TGTGCCAGCAGTTTCCTCCCGGGACTAGCGGGGCGGAACCGCCATCAAGAGACCCAGTACTTC.